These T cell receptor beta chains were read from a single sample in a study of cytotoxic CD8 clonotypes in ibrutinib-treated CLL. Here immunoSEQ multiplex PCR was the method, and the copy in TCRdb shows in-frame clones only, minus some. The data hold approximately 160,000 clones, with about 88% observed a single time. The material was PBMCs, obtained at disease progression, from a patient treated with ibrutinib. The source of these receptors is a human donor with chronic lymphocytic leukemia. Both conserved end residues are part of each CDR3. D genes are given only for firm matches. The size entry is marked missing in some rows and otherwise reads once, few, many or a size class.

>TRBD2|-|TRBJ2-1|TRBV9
CASSVDGRERSYNEQFF
TGTGCCAGCAGCGTAGATGGGCGGGAGAGGTCCTACAATGAGCAGTTCTTC
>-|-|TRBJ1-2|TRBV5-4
CASSLSRVGSYTF
TGTGCCAGCAGCTTGAGTCGGGTAGGGAGCTACACCTTC
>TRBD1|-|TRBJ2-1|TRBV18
CASSGQGRDEQFF
TGTGCCAGCTCCGGACAGGGGAGGGATGAGCAGTTCTTC
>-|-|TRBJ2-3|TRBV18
CASSPTRGDTQYF
TGTGCCAGCTCACCTACAAGGGGGGATACGCAGTATTTT
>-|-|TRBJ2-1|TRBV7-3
CASSLLQLPYNEQFF
TGTGCCAGCAGCTTACTCCAGCTCCCCTACAATGAGCAGTTCTTC
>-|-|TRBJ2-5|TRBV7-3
CASSFLAWETQYF
TGTGCCAGCAGCTTCCTAGCGTGGGAGACCCAGTACTTC
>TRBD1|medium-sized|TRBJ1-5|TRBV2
CASRLGGDRQPQHF
TGTGCCAGCAGATTGGGAGGGGACAGGCAGCCCCAGCATTTT
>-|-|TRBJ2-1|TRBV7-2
CASTVIPPYWFF
TGTGCCAGCACCGTAATCCCCCCTTACTGGTTCTTC
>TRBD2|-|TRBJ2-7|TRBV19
CASSIRRGLAGQSSYEQYF
TGTGCCAGTAGTATCCGCCGCGGACTAGCGGGCCAAAGCTCCTACGAGCAGTACTTC
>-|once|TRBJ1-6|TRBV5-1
CASSLVVGSRGSPLHF
TGCGCCAGCAGCTTGGTCGTGGGGTCACGTGGATCACCCCTCCACTTT
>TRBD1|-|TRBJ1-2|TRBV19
CASSMTGANYGYTF
TGTGCCAGTAGTATGACAGGGGCAAACTATGGCTACACCTTC
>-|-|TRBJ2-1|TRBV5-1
CASTPWAVGNEQFF
TGCGCCAGCACCCCGTGGGCTGTGGGCAATGAGCAGTTCTTC
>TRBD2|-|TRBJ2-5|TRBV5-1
CASSLGTSGQETQYF
TGCGCCAGCAGCTTAGGGACTAGCGGTCAAGAGACCCAGTACTTC
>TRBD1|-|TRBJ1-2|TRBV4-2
CASSTDRARLDSYGYTF
TGTGCCAGCAGCACGGACAGGGCCCGACTAGATTCCTATGGCTACACCTTC
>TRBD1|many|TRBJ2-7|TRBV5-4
CASSSTGQGRYEQYF
TGTGCCAGCAGCTCTACCGGACAGGGTCGCTACGAGCAGTACTTC
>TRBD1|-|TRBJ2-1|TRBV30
CAWSETTGGQVLWFF
TGTGCCTGGAGTGAAACGACAGGGGGACAGGTTTTGTGGTTCTTC
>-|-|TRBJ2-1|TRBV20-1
CSASFREQFF
TGCAGTGCTAGTTTCCGGGAGCAGTTCTTC
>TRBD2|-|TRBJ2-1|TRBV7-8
CASSNPGTSGSTGQFF
TGTGCCAGCAGCAACCCCGGGACTAGCGGCTCCACCGGGCAGTTCTTC
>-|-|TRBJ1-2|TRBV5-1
CASSLKLTGIGNGYTF
TGCGCCAGCAGCTTGAAACTCACAGGGATTGGGAATGGCTACACCTTC
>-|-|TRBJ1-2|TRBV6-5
CASRGYGYTF
TGTGCCAGCAGGGGCTATGGCTACACCTTC
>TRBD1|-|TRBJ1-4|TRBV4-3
CASSQENQGGNEKLFF
TGCGCCAGCAGCCAAGAAAATCAGGGGGGTAATGAAAAACTGTTTTTT
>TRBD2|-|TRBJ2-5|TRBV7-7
CASSPRLALETQYF
TGTGCCAGCAGCCCCCGACTAGCCCTTGAGACCCAGTACTTC
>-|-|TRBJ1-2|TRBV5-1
CASSFREGGYTF
TGCGCCAGCAGCTTCAGGGAGGGTGGCTACACCTTC
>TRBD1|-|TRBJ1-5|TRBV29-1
CSVVLTGATHNQPQHF
TGCAGCGTTGTTTTGACAGGGGCTACGCACAATCAGCCCCAGCATTTT
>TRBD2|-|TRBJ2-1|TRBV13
CASSVTGGRIMNEQFF
TGTGCCAGCAGCGTAACTGGCGGGAGGATCATGAATGAGCAGTTCTTC
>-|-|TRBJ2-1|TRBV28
CASSFSGGHNEQFF
TGTGCCAGCAGTTTTTCAGGTGGGCACAATGAGCAGTTCTTC
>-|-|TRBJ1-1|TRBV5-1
CASSQSGGALLINTEAFF
TGCGCCAGCAGCCAGAGCGGGGGGGCGCTTCTTATAAACACTGAAGCTTTCTTT
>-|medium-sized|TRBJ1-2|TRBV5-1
CASSLSAYYGYTF
TGCGCCAGCAGCTTGTCGGCTTACTATGGCTACACCTTC
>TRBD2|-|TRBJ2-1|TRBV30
CAWSVAGGDEQFF
TGTGCCTGGAGTGTTGCGGGAGGGGATGAGCAGTTCTTC
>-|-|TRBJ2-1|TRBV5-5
CASSFHDGDNEQFF
TGTGCCAGCAGCTTTCACGACGGTGACAATGAGCAGTTCTTC
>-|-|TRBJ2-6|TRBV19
CASSIRSSGANVLTF
TGTGCCAGTAGTATTAGAAGCTCTGGGGCCAACGTCCTGACTTTC
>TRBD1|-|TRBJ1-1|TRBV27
CASSPRTGLNTEAFF
TGTGCCAGCAGTCCGAGGACAGGGCTGAACACTGAAGCTTTCTTT
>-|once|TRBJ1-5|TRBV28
CASRPGQWGNQPQHF
TGTGCCAGCAGACCCGGACAGTGGGGCAATCAGCCCCAGCATTTT
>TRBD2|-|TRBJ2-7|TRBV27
CASSVLSGATYEQYF
TGTGCCAGCAGCGTCCTTAGCGGGGCGACCTACGAGCAGTACTTC
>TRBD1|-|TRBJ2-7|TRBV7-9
CASSPPGQGDEQYF
TGTGCCAGCAGCCCGCCGGGACAGGGGGACGAGCAGTACTTC
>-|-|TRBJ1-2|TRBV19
CASSGGYGYTF
TGTGCCAGTAGTGGTGGGTATGGCTACACCTTC
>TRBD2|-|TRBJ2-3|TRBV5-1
CASSFTGTSLTDTQYF
TGCGCCAGCAGCTTTACCGGGACTAGCCTTACAGATACGCAGTATTTT
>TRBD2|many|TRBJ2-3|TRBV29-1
CSVGAGVTDTQYF
TGCAGCGTTGGGGCGGGGGTTACAGATACGCAGTATTTT
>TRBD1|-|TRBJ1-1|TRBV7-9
CASSRGQMNTEAFF
TGTGCCAGCAGCCGGGGACAGATGAACACTGAAGCTTTCTTT
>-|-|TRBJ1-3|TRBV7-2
CASSSRLGSAGNTIYF
TGTGCCAGCAGCTCACGTCTAGGGTCCGCTGGAAACACCATATATTTT